The rows below give T cell receptor beta chains drawn from one sample of a study of technical replicates of blood from several donors. The protocol was immunoSEQ multiplex PCR, while the TCRdb copy is restricted to in-frame clones and leaves out a portion. This sample has under 85,000 clones, with about 97% found just once. Source material: T cells isolated from PBMCs. The receptors were gathered from a human donor in good health. CDR3s include the opening cysteine and the closing phenylalanine or tryptophan. Each record gives: V gene, clone size, J gene, D gene, CDR3 protein, CDR3 DNA. The D gene is left open where the match is weak. Rows give clone size only sometimes, using once, few, many, or a class for an expanded clone.

V gene: TRBV25-1; clone size: NA; J gene: TRBJ2-3; D gene: TRBD1; CDR3 protein: CASSEYRGTDTQYF; CDR3 DNA: TGTGCCAGCAGTGAATACAGGGGGACAGATACGCAGTATTTT
V gene: TRBV19; clone size: NA; J gene: TRBJ2-1; D gene: TRBD1; CDR3 protein: CASRETGGLQRNEQFF; CDR3 DNA: TGTGCCAGTAGGGAAACAGGGGGCCTCCAAAGGAATGAGCAGTTCTTC
V gene: TRBV14; clone size: NA; J gene: TRBJ1-2; D gene: TRBD1; CDR3 protein: CASSSQGAEGYTF; CDR3 DNA: TGTGCCAGCAGCTCACAGGGGGCCGAGGGCTACACCTTC
V gene: TRBV6-6; clone size: NA; J gene: TRBJ1-1; D gene: TRBD1; CDR3 protein: CASSYSDRWNTEAFF; CDR3 DNA: TGTGCCAGCAGTTACTCGGACAGGTGGAACACTGAAGCTTTCTTT
V gene: TRBV9; clone size: NA; J gene: TRBJ2-6; D gene: NA; CDR3 protein: CASSVEPGANVLTF; CDR3 DNA: TGTGCCAGCAGCGTAGAGCCTGGGGCCAACGTCCTGACTTTC
V gene: TRBV6-4; clone size: NA; J gene: TRBJ1-4; D gene: NA; CDR3 protein: CASSAGVNEKLFF; CDR3 DNA: TGTGCCAGCAGTGCGGGAGTTAATGAAAAACTGTTTTTT
V gene: TRBV5-6; clone size: NA; J gene: TRBJ1-3; D gene: NA; CDR3 protein: CASSYLSGNTIYF; CDR3 DNA: TGTGCCAGCAGCTATCTCTCTGGAAACACCATATATTTT
V gene: TRBV7-9; clone size: few; J gene: TRBJ1-1; D gene: NA; CDR3 protein: CASSLSYRVTEAFF; CDR3 DNA: TGTGCCAGCAGCCTATCCTACAGGGTCACTGAAGCTTTCTTT
V gene: TRBV19; clone size: NA; J gene: TRBJ1-1; D gene: NA; CDR3 protein: CASSIGTSPVGTEAFF; CDR3 DNA: TGTGCCAGTAGTATCGGGACATCGCCTGTGGGCACTGAAGCTTTCTTT
V gene: TRBV10-1; clone size: NA; J gene: TRBJ1-2; D gene: NA; CDR3 protein: CASSPIGYTF; CDR3 DNA: TGCGCCAGCAGCCCTATTGGCTACACCTTC
V gene: TRBV5-4; clone size: NA; J gene: TRBJ1-2; D gene: TRBD1; CDR3 protein: CASSRDRPGGYTF; CDR3 DNA: TGTGCCAGCAGCAGGGACAGGCCGGGGGGCTACACCTTC
V gene: TRBV9; clone size: NA; J gene: TRBJ2-7; D gene: NA; CDR3 protein: CASSVGTTYEQYF; CDR3 DNA: TGTGCCAGCAGCGTAGGAACTACCTACGAGCAGTACTTC
V gene: TRBV11-3; clone size: NA; J gene: TRBJ1-2; D gene: NA; CDR3 protein: CASSQGNLGENYGYTF; CDR3 DNA: TGTGCCAGCAGCCAAGGTAATCTAGGAGAAAACTATGGCTACACCTTC
V gene: TRBV4-2; clone size: NA; J gene: TRBJ1-2; D gene: TRBD1; CDR3 protein: CASSPAGTGKVDTF; CDR3 DNA: TGTGCCAGCAGCCCAGCCGGGACAGGGAAAGTAGACACCTTC
V gene: TRBV25-1; clone size: NA; J gene: TRBJ1-4; D gene: NA; CDR3 protein: CASSHNRGGENEKLFF; CDR3 DNA: TGTGCCAGCAGCCACAACCGGGGTGGGGAGAATGAAAAACTGTTTTTT
V gene: TRBV4-3; clone size: NA; J gene: TRBJ2-7; D gene: NA; CDR3 protein: CASSQSGRLEQYF; CDR3 DNA: TGCGCCAGCAGCCAATCCGGTCGTCTCGAGCAGTACTTC
V gene: TRBV7-2; clone size: NA; J gene: TRBJ1-1; D gene: NA; CDR3 protein: CASSLGLPEAFF; CDR3 DNA: TGTGCCAGCAGCTTAGGACTACCCGAAGCTTTCTTT
V gene: TRBV5-6; clone size: NA; J gene: TRBJ2-7; D gene: TRBD1; CDR3 protein: CASSFYRGHTYEQYF; CDR3 DNA: TGTGCCAGCAGCTTCTACAGGGGGCATACCTACGAGCAGTACTTC
V gene: TRBV6-1; clone size: NA; J gene: TRBJ1-5; D gene: TRBD1; CDR3 protein: CASQGGQGTQPQHF; CDR3 DNA: TGTGCCAGTCAGGGTGGACAGGGGACCCAGCCCCAGCATTTT
V gene: TRBV4-2; clone size: once; J gene: TRBJ2-1; D gene: NA; CDR3 protein: CASSPTRGINEQFF; CDR3 DNA: TGTGCCAGCAGCCCGACAAGGGGGATCAATGAGCAGTTCTTC
V gene: TRBV27; clone size: NA; J gene: TRBJ2-3; D gene: TRBD2; CDR3 protein: CASGPSLAEITDTQYF; CDR3 DNA: TGTGCCAGCGGCCCTAGCCTAGCGGAGATCACAGATACGCAGTATTTT
V gene: TRBV27; clone size: NA; J gene: TRBJ2-3; D gene: TRBD2; CDR3 protein: CASSKLAGEGDTQYF; CDR3 DNA: TGTGCCAGCAGTAAACTAGCGGGAGAGGGGGATACGCAGTATTTT
V gene: TRBV11-3; clone size: NA; J gene: TRBJ2-3; D gene: TRBD2; CDR3 protein: CASSSNGLVGDTQYF; CDR3 DNA: TGTGCCAGCAGCTCTAATGGACTAGTCGGGGATACGCAGTATTTT
V gene: TRBV7-9; clone size: NA; J gene: TRBJ1-1; D gene: NA; CDR3 protein: CASSSLLGAHTEAFF; CDR3 DNA: TGTGCCAGCAGCTCCCTATTAGGGGCTCACACTGAAGCTTTCTTT
V gene: TRBV30; clone size: NA; J gene: TRBJ1-5; D gene: NA; CDR3 protein: CAWSVQTGNQPQHF; CDR3 DNA: TGTGCCTGGAGTGTACAAACCGGGAATCAGCCCCAGCATTTT
V gene: TRBV19; clone size: once; J gene: TRBJ2-7; D gene: NA; CDR3 protein: CASSRGDSYEQYF; CDR3 DNA: TGTGCCAGTTCCAGGGGTGATTCCTACGAGCAGTACTTC
V gene: TRBV28; clone size: NA; J gene: TRBJ2-7; D gene: TRBD1; CDR3 protein: CASSSTGDLGNEQYF; CDR3 DNA: TGTGCCAGCAGTTCGACAGGGGATCTCGGGAACGAGCAGTACTTC
V gene: TRBV5-1; clone size: NA; J gene: TRBJ1-2; D gene: NA; CDR3 protein: CASSSQGTESYTF; CDR3 DNA: TGCGCCAGCAGCTCCCAGGGGACGGAGAGCTACACCTTC
V gene: TRBV9; clone size: NA; J gene: TRBJ1-2; D gene: NA; CDR3 protein: CASSLGGPHGYTF; CDR3 DNA: TGTGCCAGCAGCCTCGGGGGGCCTCATGGCTACACCTTC
V gene: TRBV5-5; clone size: once; J gene: TRBJ1-1; D gene: NA; CDR3 protein: CASSLVDSTEAFF; CDR3 DNA: TGTGCCAGCAGCTTGGTAGACAGCACTGAAGCTTTCTTT
V gene: TRBV5-4; clone size: NA; J gene: TRBJ2-2; D gene: NA; CDR3 protein: CASSLDPPPAGELFF; CDR3 DNA: TGTGCCAGCAGCTTGGACCCCCCTCCGGCCGGGGAGCTGTTTTTT
V gene: TRBV19; clone size: NA; J gene: TRBJ1-1; D gene: NA; CDR3 protein: CASSIRGNTEAFF; CDR3 DNA: TGTGCCAGTAGTATACGGGGGAACACTGAAGCTTTCTTT
V gene: TRBV11-2; clone size: NA; J gene: TRBJ2-7; D gene: NA; CDR3 protein: CASSGGWFGEQYF; CDR3 DNA: TGTGCCAGCTCAGGGGGGTGGTTCGGGGAGCAGTACTTC
V gene: TRBV13; clone size: NA; J gene: TRBJ1-2; D gene: NA; CDR3 protein: CASSLTRDMDYGYTF; CDR3 DNA: TGTGCCAGCAGCTTGACCAGGGATATGGACTATGGCTACACCTTC
V gene: TRBV27; clone size: NA; J gene: TRBJ2-2; D gene: TRBD1; CDR3 protein: CASSPYRGSGWIRTGELFF; CDR3 DNA: TGTGCCAGCAGTCCTTACAGGGGGTCGGGATGGATACGTACCGGGGAGCTGTTTTTT
V gene: TRBV28; clone size: NA; J gene: TRBJ2-7; D gene: TRBD2; CDR3 protein: CASSPGTSGSDEQYF; CDR3 DNA: TGTGCCAGCAGCCCTGGGACTAGCGGGAGCGACGAGCAGTACTTC
V gene: TRBV5-1; clone size: NA; J gene: TRBJ2-7; D gene: NA; CDR3 protein: CASSFPWSDEQYF; CDR3 DNA: TGCGCCAGCAGCTTTCCTTGGAGTGATGAGCAGTACTTC
V gene: TRBV7-8; clone size: NA; J gene: TRBJ2-1; D gene: TRBD1; CDR3 protein: CASSPKTGTGDEQFF; CDR3 DNA: TGTGCCAGCAGCCCTAAAACCGGGACAGGGGATGAGCAGTTCTTC
V gene: TRBV7-9; clone size: NA; J gene: TRBJ2-5; D gene: TRBD2; CDR3 protein: CASSLQFGLAGVRETQYF; CDR3 DNA: TGTGCCAGCAGCTTACAGTTCGGACTAGCGGGAGTCCGGGAGACCCAGTACTTC
V gene: TRBV4-3; clone size: NA; J gene: TRBJ1-4; D gene: NA; CDR3 protein: CASSEAPRSNEKLFF; CDR3 DNA: TGCGCCAGCAGCGAAGCCCCCAGATCTAATGAAAAACTGTTTTTT
V gene: TRBV10-1; clone size: NA; J gene: TRBJ2-1; D gene: TRBD2; CDR3 protein: CASSESRREGPLGEQFF; CDR3 DNA: TGCGCCAGCAGTGAGTCGAGGCGGGAGGGCCCTCTGGGGGAGCAGTTCTTC
V gene: TRBV28; clone size: NA; J gene: TRBJ1-2; D gene: TRBD1; CDR3 protein: CASSFNRGLGYTF; CDR3 DNA: TGTGCCAGCAGTTTTAACAGGGGGCTAGGCTACACCTTC
V gene: TRBV7-6; clone size: NA; J gene: TRBJ1-4; D gene: NA; CDR3 protein: CAGAVATNEKLFF; CDR3 DNA: TGTGCCGGAGCGGTCGCAACTAATGAAAAACTGTTTTTT
V gene: TRBV5-4; clone size: NA; J gene: TRBJ2-6; D gene: TRBD2; CDR3 protein: CASSLLLAGVGGANVLTF; CDR3 DNA: TGTGCCAGCAGCTTATTACTAGCGGGAGTAGGTGGGGCCAACGTCCTGACTTTC
V gene: TRBV23-1; clone size: NA; J gene: TRBJ2-2; D gene: NA; CDR3 protein: CASSQLVHRVGTGELFF; CDR3 DNA: TGCGCCAGCAGTCAATTGGTCCACAGGGTCGGCACCGGGGAGCTGTTTTTT
V gene: TRBV28; clone size: NA; J gene: TRBJ2-7; D gene: TRBD2; CDR3 protein: CASSPDSGSEQYF; CDR3 DNA: TGTGCCAGCAGTCCCGATAGCGGGAGCGAGCAGTACTTC
V gene: TRBV9; clone size: NA; J gene: TRBJ2-3; D gene: NA; CDR3 protein: CASSVATDTQYF; CDR3 DNA: TGTGCCAGCAGCGTAGCAACAGATACGCAGTATTTT
V gene: TRBV28; clone size: NA; J gene: TRBJ2-6; D gene: TRBD1; CDR3 protein: CASTRGRRAGANVLTF; CDR3 DNA: TGTGCCAGCACCAGGGGGCGGAGGGCTGGGGCCAACGTCCTGACTTTC
V gene: TRBV13; clone size: NA; J gene: TRBJ2-1; D gene: TRBD2; CDR3 protein: CASNLAGRNNEQFF; CDR3 DNA: TGTGCCAGCAACCTAGCGGGTCGAAACAATGAGCAGTTCTTC
V gene: TRBV5-4; clone size: once; J gene: TRBJ2-3; D gene: TRBD2; CDR3 protein: CASSIPGLAGRSEGDTQYF; CDR3 DNA: TGTGCCAGCAGCATACCGGGACTAGCGGGAAGGAGTGAGGGAGATACGCAGTATTTT
V gene: TRBV27; clone size: NA; J gene: TRBJ2-7; D gene: TRBD2; CDR3 protein: CASSLKVAGVIRYEQYF; CDR3 DNA: TGTGCCAGCAGTTTAAAGGTAGCGGGAGTAATTAGGTACGAGCAGTACTTC
V gene: TRBV5-5; clone size: NA; J gene: TRBJ1-1; D gene: NA; CDR3 protein: CASSFWADMNTEAFF; CDR3 DNA: TGTGCCAGCAGCTTCTGGGCAGATATGAACACTGAAGCTTTCTTT
V gene: TRBV4-1; clone size: once; J gene: TRBJ2-1; D gene: NA; CDR3 protein: CASEPSPSVSYNEQFF; CDR3 DNA: TGCGCCAGCGAGCCAAGTCCGAGCGTTAGCTACAATGAGCAGTTCTTC
V gene: TRBV6-1; clone size: NA; J gene: TRBJ1-1; D gene: NA; CDR3 protein: CASRMTGAGTEAFF; CDR3 DNA: TGTGCCAGCAGAATGACAGGCGCGGGCACTGAAGCTTTCTTT